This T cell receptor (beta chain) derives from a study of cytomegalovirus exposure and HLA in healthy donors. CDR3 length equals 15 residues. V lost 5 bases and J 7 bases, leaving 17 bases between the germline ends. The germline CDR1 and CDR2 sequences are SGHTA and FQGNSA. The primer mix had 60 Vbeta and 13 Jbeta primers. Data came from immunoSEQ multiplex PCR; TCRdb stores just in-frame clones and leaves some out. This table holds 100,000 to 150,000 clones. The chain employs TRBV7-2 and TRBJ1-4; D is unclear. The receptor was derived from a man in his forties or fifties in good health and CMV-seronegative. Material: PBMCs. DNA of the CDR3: TGTGCCAGCAGCAACGGCGGGAAGAGTGGTGAAAAACTGTTTTTT. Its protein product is CASSNGGKSGEKLFF.